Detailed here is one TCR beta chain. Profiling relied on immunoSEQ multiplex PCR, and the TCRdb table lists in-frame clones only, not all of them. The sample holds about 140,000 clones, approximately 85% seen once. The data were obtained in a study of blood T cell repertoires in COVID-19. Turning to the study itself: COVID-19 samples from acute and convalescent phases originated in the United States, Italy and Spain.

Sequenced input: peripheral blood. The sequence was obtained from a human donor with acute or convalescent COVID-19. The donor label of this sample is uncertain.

The CDR3 DNA reads TGCGCCAGCAGCCAGGGACCTAGCGGGGGGTACACAGATACGCAGTATTTT. Amino acids: CASSQGPSGGYTDTQYF. The rearrangement uses TRBV4-1 and TRBJ2-3, with 11 bases aligning to TRBD2. Per the germline V gene, CDR1 is MGHRA and CDR2 is YSYEKL. Trimming at V came to 3 bases and at J to 2 bases, leaving 7 bases not matched to a gene. This CDR3 is built from 17 residues.